This passage covers 23 T cell receptor beta chains from one sample sequenced in a study of monozygotic twins with inflammatory bowel disease. For each CDR3 protein, TCRdb gives one entry from its re-call of the 5' RACE reads, without DNA. The repertoire shows approximately 160,000 distinct CDR3 sequences; the top ten hold over 2.5%. Sequenced: blood. The receptors derive from a human donor with ulcerative colitis or Crohn's disease, or a healthy co-twin of an affected twin (not recorded which).

The chain uses TRBV27 and TRBJ2-6. The germline V gene has CDR1 MNHEY and CDR2 SMNVEV (reference sequence). This CDR3 has 17 amino acids. CDR3: CASSRYLGLSGANVLTF.

The rearrangement joins TRBV28 to TRBJ2-1; the TCRdb call, TRBD2, lacks DNA for checking. The length of the CDR3 is 16 residues. CDR1 is MDHEN and CDR2 is SYDVKM in the germline V gene. The CDR3 sequence is CASSIPLAGVNNEQFF. Complete variable domain (other parts from reference TRBV28 and TRBJ2-1): DVKVTQSSRYLVKRTGEKVFLECVQDMDHENMFWYRQDPGLGLRLIYFSYDVKMKEKGDIPEGYSVSREKKERFSLILESASTNQTSMYLCASSIPLAGVNNEQFFGPGTRLTVL.

This rearrangement joins TRBV7-2 to TRBJ1-6; TCRdb selects TRBD1, and the lack of DNA leaves this call unchecked. The CDR3 consists of 21 residues. Germline assignment: CDR1 SGHTA and CDR2 FQGNSA. CDR3: CASSLAEEGGPLNSYNSPLHF.

V gene TRBV6-2 or TRBV6-3 combines with J gene TRBJ1-2; TCRdb reports TRBD1, a call that lacks DNA to check it against. This CDR3 has 17 residues. CDR1 is MNHEY and CDR2 is SVGEGT in the germline V gene. The CDR3 protein is CASSYSKSANRPAGYTF.

The rearrangement uses TRBV10-3 and TRBJ2-5; TCRdb proposes TRBD2, but this gene call is untestable without DNA. The germline V gene has CDR1 ENHRY and CDR2 SYGVKD. The CDR3 is 14 residues long. CDR3 protein: CAISEVGGQETQYF.

The J gene is TRBJ2-4, the V gene TRBV29-1; the TRBD1 assignment by TCRdb is unverifiable without DNA. The CDR3 loop spans 17 amino acids. Germline values: CDR1 SQVTM, CDR2 ANQGSEA. CDR3: CSVIPGQGVLAKNIQYF.

This sequence joins TRBV29-1 and TRBJ1-1; TCRdb returns TRBD1, unconfirmable since there is no DNA. This CDR3 is built from 15 residues. Germline CDR1 SQVTM, CDR2 ANQGSEA. CDR3 protein: CSVEGTGGTNTEAFF.

This chain links TRBV7-2 with TRBJ2-2; lacking DNA, the TRBD1 call made by TCRdb goes unchecked. This CDR3 is 12 amino acids long. Germline lookup yields CDR1 SGHTA and CDR2 FQGNSA. The CDR3 sequence is CASSPLAGELFF.

The V gene is TRBV6-2 or TRBV6-3, the J gene TRBJ2-7; TCRdb selects TRBD2, and the lack of DNA leaves this call unchecked. Germline V gene lookup returns CDR1 MNHEY and CDR2 SVGEGT. The CDR3 consists of 14 residues. Here the CDR3 reads CASSYADPGATSVF.

The rearrangement uses TRBV5-1 and TRBJ2-7; without DNA, the TCRdb call of TRBD1 cannot be checked. Looked up from germline, CDR1 is SGHRS and CDR2 is YFSETQ. The CDR3 runs 14 residues. CDR3 loop: CASSYRDRTYEQYF.

CDR3 protein: CASSYGSNFLSEAFF. This sequence joins TRBV6-5 and TRBJ1-1. The CDR3 contains 15 residues. Germline values: CDR1 MNHEY, CDR2 SVGAGI.

The V gene is TRBV29-1, the J gene TRBJ1-5. CDR1 is SQVTM and CDR2 is ANQGSEA in the germline V gene. The CDR3 spans 13 residues. The CDR3: CSAAGDGGQPQHF. Full variable domain (rest looked up from reference TRBV29-1 and TRBJ1-5): SAVISQKPSRDICQRGTSLTIQCQVDSQVTMMFWYRQQPGQSLTLIATANQGSEATYESGFVIDKFPISRPNLTFSTLTVSNMSPEDSSIYLCSAAGDGGQPQHFGDGTRLSIL.

The chain joins TRBV6-4 to TRBJ2-4. Per the germline V gene, CDR1 is MRHNA and CDR2 is SNTAGT. The CDR3 is 15 amino acids. CDR3 sequence reads: CASSPTGLGKNIQYF.

This chain connects TRBV30 to TRBJ2-3. The CDR3 runs 11 residues. Germline assignment: CDR1 GTSNPN and CDR2 SVGIG (reference sequence). The CDR3 region is CAWAATDTQYF.

The chain carries TRBV9 and TRBJ2-7. CDR1 SGDLS and CDR2 YYNGEE come from the germline V gene. The CDR3 has 14 amino acids. The CDR3 reads CASSVRPGPYEQYF.

The V call is TRBV7-7, the J call TRBJ2-1; TCRdb proposes TRBD1, but this gene call is untestable without DNA. This CDR3 has 15 residues. Germline assignment: CDR1 SSHAT and CDR2 FNYEAQ (reference sequence). CDR3 residues: CASSLARGGHNEQFF.

The rearrangement joins TRBV18 to TRBJ1-1; there is no DNA to check the TCRdb D call of TRBD1. This CDR3 has 14 residues. Germline CDR1 reads KGHSH; CDR2 reads LQKENI. CDR3: CASSRQGQNTEAFF. The variable domain in full, completed from reference TRBV18 and TRBJ1-1, reads NAGVMQNPRHLVRRRGQEARLRCSPMKGHSHVYWYRQLPEEGLKFMVYLQKENIIDESGMPKERFSAEFPKEGPSILRIQQVVRGDSAAYFCASSRQGQNTEAFFGQGTRLTVV.

This rearrangement joins TRBV15 to TRBJ1-5. Germline lookup yields CDR1 LNHNV and CDR2 YYDKDF (reference sequence). The CDR3 consists of 14 residues. This chain's CDR3 is CATSRDVNNQPQHF.

The chain joins TRBV19 to TRBJ2-7; lacking DNA, the TRBD2 call made by TCRdb goes unchecked. CDR1 is LNHDA and CDR2 is SQIVND in the germline V gene (reference sequence). The CDR3 totals 15 residues. This chain's CDR3 is CASSPLAGVSHEQYF.

The CDR3 spells CASNQGGGEQYF. The chain is built from TRBV10-2 and TRBJ2-7; TCRdb names TRBD2, which stays unverified in the absence of DNA. This CDR3 comprises 12 residues. Germline CDR1 WSHSY, CDR2 SAAADI.

This rearrangement joins TRBV28 to TRBJ1-2. Germline CDR1 reads MDHEN; CDR2 reads SYDVKM. There are 15 residues in the CDR3. The CDR3 is CASSLTFQGDYGYTF.

The chain employs TRBV5-1 and TRBJ2-2; TCRdb returns TRBD2, unconfirmable since there is no DNA. The germline V gene has CDR1 SGHRS and CDR2 YFSETQ. The CDR3 is made up of 18 amino acids. CDR3: CASREGTSGRTNTGELFF.

The chain couples TRBV6-2 or TRBV6-3 to TRBJ2-7. CDR1 is MNHEY and CDR2 is SVGEGT in the germline V gene. The CDR3 sequence is 12 residues long. This CDR3 reads CASTGRSYEQYF.